These 27 T cell receptor beta chains originate from one sample sequenced in a study of identical twins. Each CDR3 protein is one row after TCRdb ran MiXCR on the 5' RACE reads. The table shows 450,000 or so distinct CDR3 sequences, with more than 13% occurring only once. The same data also went into a second study, on yellow fever vaccine responses in identical twins.

The sequencing input was CD4+ T cells sorted from blood. Every receptor here comes from a woman younger than 30 in good health.

V usage is TRBV24-1 and J usage is TRBJ2-5, with TRBD2 matching 7 bases. This CDR3 has 16 residues. J gave up 2 bases and V 3 bases, and 8 bases lay outside the gene matches. CDR1 is KGHDR, CDR2 SFDVKD, per germline. For the CDR3, the DNA is TGTGCCACCAGTGATCGTCGACTAGCCGGGCAAGAGACCCAGTACTTC. Translated, it gives CATSDRRLAGQETQYF.

The chain is built from TRBV5-1 and TRBJ2-7, with D possibly TRBD2 on 7 matching bases. The CDR3 runs 15 residues. Germline V gene lookup returns CDR1 SGHRS and CDR2 YFSETQ. Trimming stripped 3 bases from V and 3 bases from J, with 16 bases between. This chain's CDR3 is CASSYGGREVYEQYF. The DNA of the CDR3 is TGCGCCAGCAGCTACGGGGGGCGAGAGGTCTACGAGCAGTACTTC.

This clonotype was counted a few times. The CDR3 DNA follows: TGCAGCGTAACAAGTGCGGGGGGTTACGAGCAGTACTTC. It encodes CSVTSAGGYEQYF. The chain links TRBV29-1 to TRBJ2-7; 8 bases are a match to TRBD2. Germline lookup yields CDR1 SQVTM and CDR2 ANQGSEA. The CDR3 sequence is 13 residues long. The J segment lost 4 bases and the V segment lost 6 bases, leaving 8 bases of the junction unmatched.

This chain joins TRBV5-1 and TRBJ2-3, with 9 bases that match TRBD2. CDR1 and CDR2 (germline): SGHRS, YFSETQ. V lost 4 bases and J lost 2; bases outside the gene matches: 8. The CDR3 extends over 16 amino acids. CDR3 in amino acids: CASSRPSGDFTDTQYF. The CDR3 nucleotides are TGCGCCAGCAGCCGACCTAGCGGGGATTTCACAGATACGCAGTATTTT.

The J gene is TRBJ1-1, the V gene TRBV20-1; possibly TRBD1 for D (6 bases). Between the trimmed V and J ends, which lost 6 bases and 5 bases, there was a span of 10 bases. This CDR3 region has 11 residues. Germline CDR1 reads DFQATT; CDR2 reads SNEGSKA (reference sequence). CDR3 in DNA: TGCAGTGCCTACAGGGAAACTGAAGCTTTCTTT. Translation gives CSAYRETEAFF.

The chain links TRBV7-9 to TRBJ2-5; 10 nucleotides match TRBD2. The V segment lost 6 bases and the J segment 2 bases; nucleotides outside the gene matches: 12. The V gene's germline CDR1 is SEHNR and CDR2 FQNEAQ (reference sequence). This CDR3 region has 17 residues. The CDR3 DNA reads as TGTGCCAGCAGTCCATTTATTAGCGGGGGGTTTCAAGAGACCCAGTACTTC. Encoded protein: CASSPFISGGFQETQYF. Together with reference TRBV7-9 and TRBJ2-5, the CDR3 gives the full variable domain: DTGVSQNPRHKITKRGQNVTFRCDPISEHNRLYWYRQTLGQGPEFLTYFQNEAQLEKSRLLSDRFSAERPKGSFSTLEIQRTEQGDSAMYLCASSPFISGGFQETQYFGPGTRLLVL.

In its sample, this clonotype was seen a few times. The CDR3 spells CASSLLGLGQETQYF. The CDR3 nucleotides read TGTGCCAGCAGCTTGCTGGGACTCGGTCAAGAGACCCAGTACTTC. This sequence joins TRBV5-6 and TRBJ2-5; tentative D call: TRBD2 (6 bases). Trimming took off 1 base at V and 2 bases at J, with 12 bases between the two ends. CDR1 SGHDT and CDR2 YYEEEE come from the germline V gene. The CDR3 consists of 15 residues.

This clonotype has a count of ten or more. This sequence joins TRBV15 and TRBJ2-1; either TRBD1 or TRBD2 may fit D (5 bases each). The germline V and J ends were trimmed by 3 bases and 5 bases, with 14 bases remaining between them. The CDR3 runs to 15 residues. In germline, CDR1 is LNHNV, CDR2 YYDKDF (reference sequence). The CDR3 region is CATSSRDANHNEQFF. CDR3 nucleotide sequence: TGTGCCACCAGCAGCCGGGACGCAAATCACAATGAGCAGTTCTTC.

In its sample, this clonotype was seen many times. J is TRBJ2-7 and V is TRBV5-1; possibly TRBD2 for D (6 bases). The germline V and J ends were trimmed by 3 bases and 0 bases, with 13 bases remaining between them. The CDR3 runs 15 residues. Looked up from germline, CDR1 is SGHRS and CDR2 is YFSETQ. CDR3: CASSSRSGYSYEQYF. The CDR3, as DNA: TGCGCCAGCAGCTCCCGTAGCGGTTACTCCTACGAGCAGTACTTC.

This clonotype was counted between two and nine times. The J gene is TRBJ1-4, the V gene TRBV12-3 or TRBV12-4; tentative D call: TRBD1 (6 bases). Deletions cut 4 bases from V and 11 bases from J, with 17 bases between. The CDR3 has 14 residues. CDR3: CASSSEFRGSKLFF. CDR3 coding DNA: TGTGCCAGCAGTTCGGAGTTCAGGGGATCGAAACTGTTTTTT.

This clonotype has more than one count but fewer than ten. The V call is TRBV12-3 or TRBV12-4, the J call TRBJ2-3; 8 bases are a match to TRBD2. Trimming cost V 3 bases and J 5 bases; bases outside gene matches: 10. This CDR3 comprises 16 residues. The CDR3 sequence is CASSLARGGVGDTQYF. In nucleotides, the CDR3 is TGTGCCAGCAGTTTGGCCCGGGGGGGAGTGGGAGATACGCAGTATTTT.

This clonotype was detected a few times. V gene TRBV9 combines with J gene TRBJ2-5, with 9 bases that match TRBD1. Germline CDR1 and CDR2: SGDLS and YYNGEE. With V trimmed by 4 bases and J by 1 base, 14 bases remained unmatched. The CDR3 spans 18 residues. The CDR3 loop reads CASSTRTGDGLLQETQYF. The DNA for the CDR3 is TGTGCCAGCAGCACCCGGACAGGGGACGGTTTGCTCCAAGAGACCCAGTACTTC.

This clonotype was counted a few times. The genes are TRBV20-1 and TRBJ2-1, with 12 bases fitting TRBD2. The CDR3 sequence is 15 residues long. J lost 9 bases, V lost 1 base, and 7 bases had no gene match. Germline lookup yields CDR1 DFQATT and CDR2 SNEGSKA (reference sequence). The CDR3 sequence is CSARALAGGLGEQFF. The CDR3 nucleotides read TGCAGTGCTAGAGCACTAGCGGGGGGTCTGGGTGAGCAGTTCTTC.

The chain employs TRBV25-1 and TRBJ2-7; TRBD2 matches at 13 bases. CDR3 length equals 15 residues. V dropped 4 bases and J dropped 6; count of bases not matched to a gene: 6. CDR1 and CDR2 (germline): MGHDK, SYGVNS. CDR3 in amino acids: CASSAGLAGVPEQYF. As DNA, the CDR3 is TGTGCCAGCAGTGCAGGACTAGCGGGAGTTCCCGAGCAGTACTTC.

This sequence joins TRBV11-2 and TRBJ2-3; 7 bases map to TRBD1. V was pared by 4 bases and J by 4 bases, with 14 bases of the junction left unmatched. This CDR3 contains 17 residues. Germline V gene lookup returns CDR1 SGHAT and CDR2 FQNNGV. The CDR3 protein is CASSSRGAQGSPDTQYF. For the CDR3, the DNA is TGTGCCAGCAGCTCCCGTGGGGCACAGGGGTCCCCAGATACGCAGTATTTT. The whole variable domain, filled in from reference TRBV11-2 and TRBJ2-3, reads EAGVAQSPRYKIIEKRQSVAFWCNPISGHATLYWYQQILGQGPKLLIQFQNNGVVDDSQLPKDRFSAERLKGVDSTLKIQPAKLEDSAVYLCASSSRGAQGSPDTQYFGPGTRLTVL.

This clonotype was counted between two and nine times. The chain combines TRBV9 with TRBJ2-2, with D perhaps being TRBD1 or TRBD2 (6 bases each). This CDR3 is 15 amino acids long. Trimming removed 4 bases at V and 4 bases at J, with 14 bases between. Germline V gene sequence: CDR1 SGDLS, CDR2 YYNGEE. The CDR3 sequence is CASSSRGQLTGELFF. CDR3 bases: TGTGCCAGCAGCTCGCGGGGACAACTCACCGGGGAGCTGTTTTTT.

The rearrangement uses TRBV4-3 and TRBJ2-2; 13 bases match TRBD2. V trimming: 2 bases; J trimming: 6 bases; junction bases outside the gene matches: 12. Germline V lookup: CDR1 LGHNA, CDR2 YSLEER. This CDR3 is 19 amino acids long. For the CDR3, the DNA is TGCGCCAGCAGCCAACCCCGAGGACTAGCGGGAGATTCTGCCGGGGAGCTGTTTTTT. Its translation is CASSQPRGLAGDSAGELFF.

The rearrangement uses TRBV18 and TRBJ2-3; 14 bases fit TRBD2. The CDR3 is 17 amino acids. CDR1 and CDR2 from the germline V gene are KGHSH and LQKENI. V lost 6 bases to trimming and J lost 4 bases; unmatched junction nucleotides: 9. The CDR3 coding sequence is TGTGCCAGCTCGCGGGGGACTAGCGGGAGTGGAGCAGATACGCAGTATTTT. Translation gives CASSRGTSGSGADTQYF.

The gene calls are TRBV4-1 and TRBJ2-4, with 9 bases identical to TRBD2. The germline gives CDR1 MGHRA, CDR2 YSYEKL. With V trimmed by 5 bases and J by 5 bases, 10 bases remained unmatched. The CDR3 covers 16 residues. The CDR3: CASSGRAAGGENIQYF. CDR3 DNA sequence: TGCGCCAGCAGCGGCAGAGCGGCGGGAGGGGAAAACATTCAGTACTTC.

This clonotype showed up many times. The J gene is TRBJ1-5, the V gene TRBV5-6, with 9 bases that match TRBD1. J lost 7 bases, V lost 4 bases, and 6 bases had no gene match. Germline V CDR1 and CDR2: SGHDT, YYEEEE. This CDR3 is 14 amino acids long. This CDR3 is CASSRGQGLQPQHF. For the CDR3, the DNA is TGTGCCAGCAGCAGGGGACAGGGTCTCCAGCCCCAGCATTTT.

This clonotype has more than one count but fewer than ten. This chain's CDR3 is CASSVGSQSYEQYF. The CDR3, as DNA: TGTGCCAGCAGCGTAGGGAGTCAGAGCTACGAGCAGTACTTC. This chain connects TRBV9 to TRBJ2-7; D is unclear. The CDR3 has 14 residues. V lost 0 bases and J lost 3, with 10 bases in between. The germline CDR1 and CDR2 sequences are SGDLS and YYNGEE.

This clonotype was picked up a small number of times. This chain connects TRBV4-2 to TRBJ2-2; 7 bases line up with TRBD1. The ends lost 5 bases at V and 5 bases at J; junction bases unmatched: 8. This CDR3 has 15 amino acids. Germline V CDR1 and CDR2: LGHNA, YNFKEQ. CDR3 protein: CASSYSGTVTGELFF. The DNA for the CDR3 is TGTGCCAGCAGCTACTCCGGGACAGTGACCGGGGAGCTGTTTTTT.

This clonotype was counted between two and nine times. The V and J genes are TRBV24-1 and TRBJ2-3, with D possibly called TRBD1 or TRBD2 (5 bases each). The CDR3 runs 14 residues. Germline values: CDR1 KGHDR, CDR2 SFDVKD. V was pared by 7 bases and J by 4 bases, with 14 bases between. CDR3 amino acids: CATSPGDDADTQYF. DNA for the CDR3: TGTGCCACCAGCCCCGGGGACGATGCAGATACGCAGTATTTT.

This clonotype was seen a few times. This rearrangement joins TRBV29-1 to TRBJ1-1; D is undetermined. Trimming removed 4 bases from V and 5 bases from J, with 8 bases in between. Germline CDR1 SQVTM, CDR2 ANQGSEA. The CDR3 length is 11 residues. The CDR3 protein is CSVGGGTEAFF. The CDR3 DNA follows: TGCAGCGTTGGGGGAGGAACTGAAGCTTTCTTT.

This clonotype was found a few times. The chain has TRBV11-2 and TRBJ1-1; 7 nucleotides line up with TRBD1. Trimming removed 3 bases from V and 3 bases from J; junction bases left unmatched: 4. This CDR3 contains 14 residues. Germline V gene sequence: CDR1 SGHAT, CDR2 FQNNGV. As DNA, the CDR3 is TGTGCCAGCAGCTTTGACAGGGTTGACACTGAAGCTTTCTTT. It codes for CASSFDRVDTEAFF.

V and J are TRBV20-1 and TRBJ1-1; D is unclear. The V end was cut by 5 bases, the J end by 0 bases, with 10 bases between. This CDR3 spans 13 amino acids. Per the germline V gene, CDR1 is DFQATT and CDR2 is SNEGSKA (reference sequence). CDR3 in DNA: TGCAGTGCTGGGTCGACTCTGAACACTGAAGCTTTCTTT. Protein: CSAGSTLNTEAFF.

This clonotype was detected a few times. The chain recombines TRBV10-3 with TRBJ2-3; 8 nucleotides align to TRBD1. This CDR3 has 14 amino acids. From germline, CDR1 is ENHRY and CDR2 SYGVKD. The V segment lost 7 bases and the J segment 2 bases; nucleotides outside the gene matches: 5. This CDR3 is CAIKQGVYTDTQYF. Written as DNA, the CDR3 is TGTGCCATCAAACAGGGGGTTTACACAGATACGCAGTATTTT.